The sequence of this TCR beta chain was determined in a study of blood T cell repertoires in COVID-19. Study details: Italy, Spain and the United States were the sources of the convalescent and acute COVID-19 samples. PBMCs, B-cell-depleted T cells, or T cells provided the cDNA or gDNA that made up the material.

In the authors' workflow: Estimation of nucleated cell counts relied on the amplification of reference gene primers. Produced via immunoSEQ multiplex PCR; TCRdb's table is partial and in-frame only. V and J calls and clone size are copied from that table; D and trimming were computed from the DNA. This sample has approximately 80,000 clones, with 81% found just once. The CDR3 is 16 residues long. V shed 5 bases and J shed 0 bases, with 11 bases lying between them. Germline CDR1 and CDR2: LNHDA and SQIVND (reference sequence). The sample comprised peripheral blood. This TCR was sampled from an elderly man with acute or convalescent COVID-19. This chain joins TRBV19 and TRBJ2-6, with a weak D call TRBD2 (5 bases). The CDR3 loop is CASSVPTSSGANVLTF. CDR3 nucleotides: TGTGCCAGTAGTGTCCCAACTAGCTCTGGGGCCAACGTCCTGACTTTC. Together with reference TRBV19 and TRBJ2-6, the CDR3 gives the full variable domain: DGGITQSPKYLFRKEGQNVTLSCEQNLNHDAMYWYRQDPGQGLRLIYYSQIVNDFQKGDIAEGYSVSREKKESFPLTVTSAQKNPTAFYLCASSVPTSSGANVLTFGAGSRLTVL.